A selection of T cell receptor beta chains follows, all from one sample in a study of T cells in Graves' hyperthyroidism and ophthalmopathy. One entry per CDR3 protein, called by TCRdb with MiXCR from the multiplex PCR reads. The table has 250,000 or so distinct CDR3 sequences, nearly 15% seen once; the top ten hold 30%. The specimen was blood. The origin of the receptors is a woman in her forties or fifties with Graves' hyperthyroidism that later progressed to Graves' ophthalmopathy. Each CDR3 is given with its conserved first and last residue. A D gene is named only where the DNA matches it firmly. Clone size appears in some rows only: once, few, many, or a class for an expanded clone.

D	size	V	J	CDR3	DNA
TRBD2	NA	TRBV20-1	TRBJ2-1	CSASGRGDYNEQFF	TGCAGTGCTAGCGGGAGGGGGGACTACAATGAGCAGTTCTTC
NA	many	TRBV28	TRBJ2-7	CASSLSLLPYEQYF	TGTGCCAGCAGTTTATCTCTGTTACCCTACGAGCAGTACTTC
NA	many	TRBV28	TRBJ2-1	CASKPGSSYEQFF	TGTGCCAGCAAACCCGGGAGTTCGTATGAGCAGTTCTTC
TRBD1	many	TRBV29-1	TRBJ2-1	CSVVRDRGLKQFF	TGCAGCGTTGTTCGGGACAGGGGGTTGAAGCAGTTCTTC
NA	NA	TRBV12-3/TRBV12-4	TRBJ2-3	CASRFGRFTDTQYF	TGTGCCAGCAGGTTCGGACGGTTCACAGATACGCAGTATTTT
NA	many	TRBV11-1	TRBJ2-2	CASSPRQKLTGELFF	TGTGCCAGCAGCCCTCGACAGAAACTCACCGGGGAGCTGTTTTTT
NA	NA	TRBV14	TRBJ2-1	CASSPRLVDSNEQFF	TGTGCCAGCAGCCCTCGTCTGGTGGACTCCAATGAGCAGTTCTTC
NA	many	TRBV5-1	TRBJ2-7	CASSQNRNEQYF	TGCGCCAGCAGCCAGAACAGGAACGAGCAGTACTTC
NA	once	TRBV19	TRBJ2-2	CASSAARNTGELFF	TGTGCCAGCTCGGCGGCCCGAAACACCGGGGAGCTGTTTTTT
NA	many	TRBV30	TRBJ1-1	CAWSAGRDTEAFF	TGTGCCTGGAGTGCCGGGAGGGACACTGAAGCTTTCTTT
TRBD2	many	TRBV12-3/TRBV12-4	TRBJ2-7	CASSLQKREGLNEQYF	TGTGCCAGCAGTTTACAGAAGCGGGAGGGCCTCAACGAGCAGTACTTC
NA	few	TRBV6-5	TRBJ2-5	CASSYGDLWTQYF	TGTGCCAGCAGTTACGGGGACCTCTGGACCCAGTACTTC
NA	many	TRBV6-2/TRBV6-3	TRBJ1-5	CASSTTRVNQPQHF	TGTGCCAGCAGTACCACCAGGGTGAATCAGCCCCAGCATTTT
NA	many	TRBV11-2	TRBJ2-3	CASTEPRTSTDTQYF	TGTGCCAGCACCGAACCCCGGACTAGCACAGATACGCAGTATTTT
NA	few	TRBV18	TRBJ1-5	CASSPSRTVVMNQPQHF	TGTGCCAGCTCACCCTCTAGAACAGTGGTGATGAATCAGCCCCAGCATTTT
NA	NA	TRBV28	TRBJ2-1	CASTGRVNYNEQFF	TGTGCCAGCACAGGTAGGGTCAACTACAATGAGCAGTTCTTC
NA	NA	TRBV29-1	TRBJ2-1	CSARSDSPGNEQFF	TGCAGCGCCCGGTCGGACTCCCCCGGGAATGAGCAGTTCTTC
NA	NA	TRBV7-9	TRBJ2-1	CASSFRGHGDGSGNEQFF	TGTGCCAGCAGCTTTCGGGGGCATGGCGACGGTTCCGGCAATGAGCAGTTCTTC
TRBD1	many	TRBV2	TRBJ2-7	CASSGGRGQGSYEQYF	TGTGCCAGCAGTGGAGGTCGGGGACAGGGTTCCTACGAGCAGTACTTC
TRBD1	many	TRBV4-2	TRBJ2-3	CASSGRDRITDTQYF	TGTGCCAGCAGCGGCCGGGACAGGATCACAGATACGCAGTATTTT
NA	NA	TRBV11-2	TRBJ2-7	CASSLGGVSEQYF	TGTGCCAGCAGCTTAGGGGGAGTTTCCGAGCAGTACTTC
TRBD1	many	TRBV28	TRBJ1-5	CASRTYPTGIRSNQPQHF	TGTGCCAGCAGGACTTACCCGACAGGGATACGGAGCAATCAGCCCCAGCATTTT
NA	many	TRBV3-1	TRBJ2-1	CASRDASSGEQFF	TGTGCCAGCAGGGATGCTTCCTCAGGTGAGCAGTTCTTC
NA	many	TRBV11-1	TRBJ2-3	CASNRGRGAADTQYF	TGTGCCAGCAACCGAGGTAGGGGAGCGGCAGATACGCAGTATTTT
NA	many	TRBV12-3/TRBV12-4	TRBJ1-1	CASSFPPQGEAFF	TGTGCCAGCAGTTTTCCCCCCCAAGGAGAAGCTTTCTTT
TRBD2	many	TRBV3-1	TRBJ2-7	CASSTGTSGKYEQYF	TGTGCCAGCAGCACGGGGACTAGCGGGAAATACGAGCAGTACTTC
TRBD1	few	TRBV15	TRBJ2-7	CATSRSSGQVNEQYF	TGTGCCACCAGCAGAAGTTCGGGACAGGTTAACGAGCAGTACTTC
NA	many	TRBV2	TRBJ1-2	CASRISGGSGYTF	TGTGCCAGCAGAATAAGTGGAGGATCCGGCTACACCTTC
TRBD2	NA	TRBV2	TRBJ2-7	CASRRTSGSPYEQYF	TGTGCCAGCCGGCGGACTAGCGGGAGCCCCTACGAGCAGTACTTC
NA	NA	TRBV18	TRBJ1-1	CASSPPDAYGTEAFF	TGTGCCAGCTCACCCCCTGACGCTTATGGCACTGAAGCTTTCTTT
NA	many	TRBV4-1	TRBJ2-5	CASSLLRGGETQYF	TGCGCCAGCAGCCTCCTCAGGGGTGGAGAGACCCAGTACTTC
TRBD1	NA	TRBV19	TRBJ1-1	CASSIAETGKAFF	TGTGCCAGTAGTATAGCAGAGACAGGGAAAGCTTTCTTT
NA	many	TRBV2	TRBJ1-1	CASSEALLATNTEAFF	TGTGCCAGCAGTGAAGCGCTTCTGGCAACGAACACTGAAGCTTTCTTT
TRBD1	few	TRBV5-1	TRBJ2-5	CASSLAGQGTGETQYF	TGCGCCAGCAGCTTGGCGGGACAGGGGACAGGGGAGACCCAGTACTTC
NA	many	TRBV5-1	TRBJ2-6	CASSDRGGLSGANVLTF	TGCGCCAGCAGCGACCGCGGTGGTCTGTCTGGGGCCAACGTCCTGACTTTC
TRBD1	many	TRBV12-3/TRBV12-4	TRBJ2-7	CASSWDRATYEQYF	TGCGCCAGCAGCTGGGACAGGGCTACCTACGAGCAGTACTTC
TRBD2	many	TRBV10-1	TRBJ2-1	CASSGVAGNEQFF	TGCGCCAGCAGCGGGGTAGCGGGCAATGAGCAGTTCTTC
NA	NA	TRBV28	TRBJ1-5	CASSLSAGGRAQQPQHF	TGTGCCAGCAGTTTATCGGCGGGGGGTAGGGCGCAGCAGCCCCAGCATTTT
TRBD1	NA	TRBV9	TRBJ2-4	CASSDGQALAKNIQYF	TGTGCCAGCAGCGACGGACAGGCATTAGCCAAAAACATTCAGTACTTC
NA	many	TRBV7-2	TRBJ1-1	CASSAGGNTEAFF	TGTGCCAGCAGTGCAGGCGGGAACACTGAAGCTTTCTTT
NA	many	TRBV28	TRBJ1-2	CASSLGGGYTF	TGTGCCAGCAGTTTGGGGGGTGGCTACACCTTC
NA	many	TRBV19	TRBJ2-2	CASSMALRTGELFF	TGTGCCAGTAGTATGGCGCTTCGCACCGGGGAGCTGTTTTTT